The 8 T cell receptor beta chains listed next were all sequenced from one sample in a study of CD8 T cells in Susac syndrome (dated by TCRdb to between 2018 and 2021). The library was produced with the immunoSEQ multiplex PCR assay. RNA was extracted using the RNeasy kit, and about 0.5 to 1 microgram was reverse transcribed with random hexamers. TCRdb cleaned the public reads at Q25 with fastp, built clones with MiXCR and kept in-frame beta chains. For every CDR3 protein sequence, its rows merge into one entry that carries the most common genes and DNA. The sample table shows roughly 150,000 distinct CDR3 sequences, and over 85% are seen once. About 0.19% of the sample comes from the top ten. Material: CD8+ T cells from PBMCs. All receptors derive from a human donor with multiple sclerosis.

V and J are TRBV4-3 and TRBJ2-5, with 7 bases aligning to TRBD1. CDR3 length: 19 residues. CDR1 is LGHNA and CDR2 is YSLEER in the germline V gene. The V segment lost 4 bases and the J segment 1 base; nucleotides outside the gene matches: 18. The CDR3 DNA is TGCGCCAGCAGCCCCGCAATCTCAAGGGGGCTGGGGGCCCAAGAGACCCAGTACTTC. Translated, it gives CASSPAISRGLGAQETQYF.

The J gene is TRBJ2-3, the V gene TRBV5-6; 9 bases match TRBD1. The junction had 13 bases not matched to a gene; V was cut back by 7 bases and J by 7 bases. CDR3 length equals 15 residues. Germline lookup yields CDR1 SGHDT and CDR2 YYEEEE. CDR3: CASLISGTGKNTQYF. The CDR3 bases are TGTGCCAGCCTAATATCCGGGACAGGGAAAAATACGCAGTATTTT.

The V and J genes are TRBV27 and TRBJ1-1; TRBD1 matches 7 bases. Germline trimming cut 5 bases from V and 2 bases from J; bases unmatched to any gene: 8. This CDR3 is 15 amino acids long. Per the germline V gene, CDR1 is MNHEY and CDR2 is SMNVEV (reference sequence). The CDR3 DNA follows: TGTGCCAGCAGTCACCCGGACAGGACCAACACTGAAGCTTTCTTT. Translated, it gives CASSHPDRTNTEAFF.

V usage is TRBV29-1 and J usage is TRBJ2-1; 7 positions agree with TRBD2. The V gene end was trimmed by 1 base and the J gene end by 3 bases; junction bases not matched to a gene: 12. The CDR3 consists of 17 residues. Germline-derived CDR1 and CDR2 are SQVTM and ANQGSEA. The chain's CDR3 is CSVEGGGVRLVYNEQFF. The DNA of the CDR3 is TGCAGCGTTGAAGGGGGGGGTGTCCGCCTTGTCTACAATGAGCAGTTCTTC.

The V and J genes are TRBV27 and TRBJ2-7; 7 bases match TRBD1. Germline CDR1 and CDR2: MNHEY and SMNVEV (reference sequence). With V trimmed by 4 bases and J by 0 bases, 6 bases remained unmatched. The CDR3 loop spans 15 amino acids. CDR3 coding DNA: TGTGCCAGCAGTTCCCGGGGACAGCTCTCCTACGAGCAGTACTTC. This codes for CASSSRGQLSYEQYF.

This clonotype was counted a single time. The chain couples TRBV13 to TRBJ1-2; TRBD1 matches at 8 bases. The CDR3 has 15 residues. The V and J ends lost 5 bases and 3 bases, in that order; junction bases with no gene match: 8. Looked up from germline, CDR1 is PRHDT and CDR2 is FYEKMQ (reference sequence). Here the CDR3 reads CASSPRTGTYYGYTF. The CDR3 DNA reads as TGTGCCAGCAGCCCCCGGACAGGGACTTACTATGGCTACACCTTC.

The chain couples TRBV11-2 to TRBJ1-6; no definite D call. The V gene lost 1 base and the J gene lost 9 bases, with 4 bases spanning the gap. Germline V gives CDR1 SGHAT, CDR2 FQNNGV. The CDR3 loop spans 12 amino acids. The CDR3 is CASSLVASPLHF. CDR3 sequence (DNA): TGTGCCAGCAGCTTAGTTGCTTCACCCCTCCACTTT.

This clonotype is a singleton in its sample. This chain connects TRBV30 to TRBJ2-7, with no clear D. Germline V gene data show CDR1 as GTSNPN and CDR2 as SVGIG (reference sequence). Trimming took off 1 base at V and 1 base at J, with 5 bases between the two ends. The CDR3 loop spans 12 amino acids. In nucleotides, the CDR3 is TGTGCCTGGAGTGGGGAATCCTACGAGCAGTACTTC. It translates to CAWSGESYEQYF. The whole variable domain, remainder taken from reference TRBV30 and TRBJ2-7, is SQTIHQWPATLVQPVGSPLSLECTVEGTSNPNLYWYRQAAGRGLQLLFYSVGIGQISSEVPQNLSASRPQDRQFILSSKKLLLSDSGFYLCAWSGESYEQYFGPGTRLTVT.